These 23 T cell receptor beta chains came from one sample sequenced in a study of blood T cell repertoires in COVID-19. TCRdb's table, derived via immunoSEQ multiplex PCR, lists solely in-frame clones and lacks some. The sample has 60,000 to 70,000 clones, around 90% seen once. The sequenced sample was peripheral blood. Every receptor here comes from a human donor with active COVID-19. The donor label of this sample is uncertain.

The chain employs TRBV9 and TRBJ2-1, with D possibly being TRBD1 (5 bases). The CDR3 totals 12 residues. V lost 4 bases to trimming and J lost 8 bases, with 10 bases between them. CDR1 is SGDLS and CDR2 is YYNGEE in the germline V gene. The CDR3 DNA reads as TGTGCCAGCAGCAAGCAGGGTTATGAGCAGTTCTTC. It encodes CASSKQGYEQFF.

The chain is built from TRBV12-5 and TRBJ1-2; 9 nucleotides agree with TRBD1. The length of the CDR3 is 19 residues. V shed 1 base, J shed 0 bases, and the junction held 12 bases outside the gene matches. CDR1 and CDR2 (germline): LGHNT, FRNRAP. CDR3 amino acids: CASGLAPGQGRESNYGYTF. Written as DNA, the CDR3 is TGTGCTAGTGGTTTGGCCCCCGGACAGGGGCGGGAATCTAACTATGGCTACACCTTC.

The chain couples TRBV6-5 to TRBJ2-5; TRBD1 aligns across 10 bases. This CDR3 has 15 amino acids. The germline V gene encodes CDR1 MNHEY and CDR2 SVGAGI. With V trimmed by 8 bases and J by 4 bases, 10 bases remained unmatched. CDR3 nucleotides: TGTGCCAGCGGTAAATGGACAGGGGGTTTAGAGACCCAGTACTTC. This gives the protein CASGKWTGGLETQYF.

V is TRBV10-1 and J is TRBJ2-6; D unclear. The length of the CDR3 is 13 residues. Trimming stripped 5 bases from V and 4 bases from J, with 6 bases between. Per germline, CDR1 WNHNN and CDR2 SYGVQD (reference sequence). CDR3 DNA sequence: TGCGCCAGCAGTTCCCAAGGGGCCAACGTCCTGACTTTC. Translated, it gives CASSSQGANVLTF.

This clone was observed a single time. The chain has TRBV5-8 and TRBJ2-5; possible D gene TRBD1, 6 bases. This CDR3 has 14 residues. Germline V lookup: CDR1 SGHTS, CDR2 YDEGEE. Trimming removed 3 bases from V and 4 bases from J, with 13 bases in between. The CDR3 loop reads CASSYEWGPETQYF. The CDR3 nucleotides read TGTGCCAGCAGCTACGAATGGGGGCCAGAGACCCAGTACTTC.

In this sample, this clone turned up once. The rearrangement joins TRBV5-5 to TRBJ2-3; a weak D match, TRBD2 (6 bases). The germline V gene has CDR1 SGHKS and CDR2 YYEKEE (reference sequence). Trimming shortened V by 0 bases and J by 2 bases, and 7 bases separated the two germline ends. The length of the CDR3 is 14 residues. CDR3 amino acids: CASSLGTNTDTQYF. CDR3 nucleotide sequence: TGTGCCAGCAGCTTGGGGACTAACACAGATACGCAGTATTTT. Filled out from reference TRBV5-5 and TRBJ2-3, the complete variable domain reads DAGVTQSPTHLIKTRGQQVTLRCSPISGHKSVSWYQQVLGQGPQFIFQYYEKEERGRGNFPDRFSARQFPNYSSELNVNALLLGDSALYLCASSLGTNTDTQYFGPGTRLTVL.

The genes are TRBV18 and TRBJ2-1, with D hard to call. Germline V gene data show CDR1 as KGHSH and CDR2 as LQKENI. V lost 2 bases and J lost 8, with 10 bases in between. The CDR3 length is 13 residues. This chain's CDR3 is CASSPGRLDEQFF. The CDR3 nucleotides read TGTGCCAGCTCACCAGGCAGGTTGGATGAGCAGTTCTTC.

This rearrangement joins TRBV7-9 to TRBJ2-5, with 10 positions matching TRBD2. Germline loops: CDR1 SEHNR, CDR2 FQNEAQ (reference sequence). This CDR3 is built from 19 residues. Trimming took 1 base from V and 2 from J; bases not matched to a gene: 13. The CDR3 protein is CASSLGEGFGLAEQETQYF. Here the CDR3 DNA reads TGTGCCAGCAGCTTAGGTGAGGGTTTTGGACTAGCGGAACAAGAGACCCAGTACTTC.

This chain joins TRBV5-4 and TRBJ2-7; maybe TRBD2 (6 bases). Trimming shortened V by 0 bases and J by 7 bases, and 11 bases separated the two germline ends. This CDR3 comprises 13 residues. The germline V gene has CDR1 SGHNT and CDR2 YYREEE (reference sequence). The CDR3 region has the DNA TGTGCCAGCAGCTTGGATCCGGGGAGGGAGCAGTACTTC. It yields the protein CASSLDPGREQYF.

The CDR3 DNA is TGCGCCAGCAGGATCGGACAAGCTTACGAGCAGTACTTC. Its protein is CASRIGQAYEQYF. V usage is TRBV5-1 and J usage is TRBJ2-7, with TRBD1 as a possible D gene (5 bases). Germline V gene data show CDR1 as SGHRS and CDR2 as YFSETQ. The V end was cut by 5 bases, the J end by 4 bases, with 13 bases between. The CDR3 runs to 13 residues.

The chain uses TRBV24-1 and TRBJ2-1; 7 bases are shared with TRBD2. From germline, CDR1 is KGHDR and CDR2 SFDVKD. This CDR3 is 14 amino acids long. Germline trimming cut 10 bases from V and 0 bases from J; bases unmatched to any gene: 5. The CDR3 is CATGRASSYNEQFF. CDR3 sequence (DNA): TGTGCCACAGGGAGGGCGAGCTCCTACAATGAGCAGTTCTTC.

The CDR3 loop reads CASSLDDEQFF. The CDR3 DNA reads as TGTGCCAGCAGCTTAGACGATGAGCAGTTCTTC. This rearrangement joins TRBV11-3 to TRBJ2-1, with unresolved D. Germline V lookup: CDR1 SGHNT, CDR2 YENEEA. Trimming shortened V by 0 bases and J by 8 bases, and 2 bases separated the two germline ends. The CDR3 extends over 11 amino acids.

The chain is built from TRBV12-3 or TRBV12-4 and TRBJ1-1; TRBD1 might be the D (6 bases). The CDR3 spans 13 residues. V was pared by 6 bases and J by 4 bases, with 12 bases between. CDR3 coding DNA: TGTGCCAGCAGCCGGCAGGGGCCCACTGAAGCTTTCTTT. It yields the protein CASSRQGPTEAFF.

The chain combines TRBV13 with TRBJ2-1; 7 bases line up with TRBD2. V lost 5 bases, J lost 7 bases, and 8 bases stayed unmatched. Germline V gene data show CDR1 as PRHDT and CDR2 as FYEKMQ (reference sequence). This CDR3 comprises 14 residues. The CDR3 is CASSQAGVRNEQFF. The CDR3 DNA follows: TGTGCCAGCAGCCAGGCGGGAGTTAGAAATGAGCAGTTCTTC.

The chain carries TRBV7-2 and TRBJ1-1, with no clear D. V lost 2 bases to trimming and J lost 2 bases, with 9 bases between them. CDR3 length: 14 residues. Germline loops: CDR1 SGHTA, CDR2 FQGNSA. The CDR3 spells CASSLWAGNTEAFF. The CDR3 DNA follows: TGTGCCAGCAGCTTATGGGCGGGAAACACTGAAGCTTTCTTT.

The chain joins TRBV30 to TRBJ1-1, with D hard to call. The V end lost 0 bases, the J end lost 9 bases, and 5 bases lay between the germline ends. The CDR3 has 10 amino acids. CDR1 and CDR2 (germline): GTSNPN, SVGIG (reference sequence). The CDR3 is CAWSVLQAFF. Written as DNA, the CDR3 is TGTGCCTGGAGTGTACTGCAAGCTTTCTTT. Together with reference TRBV30 and TRBJ1-1, the CDR3 gives the full variable domain: SQTIHQWPATLVQPVGSPLSLECTVEGTSNPNLYWYRQAAGRGLQLLFYSVGIGQISSEVPQNLSASRPQDRQFILSSKKLLLSDSGFYLCAWSVLQAFFGQGTRLTVV.

The CDR3 sequence: CASSYSLNQPQHF. In DNA, the CDR3 is TGTGCCAGCAGTTATTCCCTGAATCAGCCCCAGCATTTT. The V gene is TRBV6-5, the J gene TRBJ1-5; no reliable D call. Trimming pared 3 bases from V and 4 bases from J, leaving 7 bases between. The CDR3 loop spans 13 amino acids. The V gene's germline CDR1 is MNHEY and CDR2 SVGAGI.

V and J are TRBV12-5 and TRBJ2-3; TRBD2 matches 7 bases. V was clipped by 6 bases and J by 6 bases; unmatched bases: 3. Germline-derived CDR1 and CDR2 are LGHNT and FRNRAP. The CDR3 has 12 residues. Written as DNA, the CDR3 is TGTGCTAGTGGGGGGGGGACCGATACGCAGTATTTT. It specifies CASGGGTDTQYF.

V gene TRBV27 combines with J gene TRBJ2-3; the D gene is possibly TRBD2 (5 bases). The germline V and J ends were trimmed by 4 bases and 4 bases, with 21 bases remaining between them. Germline CDR1 is MNHEY and CDR2 is SMNVEV (reference sequence). The CDR3 runs 17 residues. Here the CDR3 reads CASSSAVAGGGSDTQYF. The CDR3 DNA follows: TGTGCCAGCAGTTCCGCAGTTGCGGGCGGTGGATCAGATACGCAGTATTTT.

V gene TRBV24-1 combines with J gene TRBJ2-3, with TRBD1 matching 8 bases. V lost 1 base and J lost 6; bases outside the gene matches: 8. Germline V gene lookup returns CDR1 KGHDR and CDR2 SFDVKD. This CDR3 is 16 amino acids long. The CDR3 sequence: CATSDLGQGASDTQYF. The CDR3 coding sequence is TGTGCCACCAGTGATTTAGGTCAGGGGGCCTCGGATACGCAGTATTTT.

CDR3 protein: CASRTGGEKLFF. CDR3 DNA: TGTGCCAGCAGAACCGGGGGAGAAAAACTGTTTTTT. This rearrangement joins TRBV27 to TRBJ1-4; D is perhaps TRBD1 (5 bases). This CDR3 is 12 amino acids long. Trimming cost V 6 bases and J 8 bases, with 10 bases left between them. Per germline, CDR1 MNHEY and CDR2 SMNVEV (reference sequence).

This sequence joins TRBV27 and TRBJ2-7; 10 bases agree with TRBD1. V was clipped by 9 bases and J by 2 bases; unmatched bases: 4. Per the germline V gene, CDR1 is MNHEY and CDR2 is SMNVEV (reference sequence). The CDR3 spans 13 residues. CDR3 sequence: CASRQGATYEQYF. DNA of the CDR3: TGTGCCAGTAGACAGGGGGCGACCTACGAGCAGTACTTC.

The J gene is TRBJ2-3, the V gene TRBV24-1; D unclear. Trimming stripped 0 bases from V and 0 bases from J, with 9 bases between. The CDR3 runs to 16 residues. From germline, CDR1 is KGHDR and CDR2 SFDVKD. The CDR3 DNA follows: TGTGCCACCAGTGATTTGGCTACCCCTAGCACAGATACGCAGTATTTT. Its protein product is CATSDLATPSTDTQYF.